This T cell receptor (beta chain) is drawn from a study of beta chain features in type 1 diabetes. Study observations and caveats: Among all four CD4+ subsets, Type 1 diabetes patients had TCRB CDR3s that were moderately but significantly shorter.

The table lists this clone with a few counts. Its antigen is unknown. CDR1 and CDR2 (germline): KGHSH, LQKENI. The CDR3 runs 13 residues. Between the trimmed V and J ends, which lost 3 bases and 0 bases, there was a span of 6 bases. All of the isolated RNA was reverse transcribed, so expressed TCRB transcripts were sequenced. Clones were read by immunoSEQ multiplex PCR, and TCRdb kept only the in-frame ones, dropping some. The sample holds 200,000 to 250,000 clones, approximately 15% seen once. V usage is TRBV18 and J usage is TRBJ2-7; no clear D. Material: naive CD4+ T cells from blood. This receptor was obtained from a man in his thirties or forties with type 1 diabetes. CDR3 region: CASSPPVSYEQYF. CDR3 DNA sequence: TGTGCCAGCTCACCTCCGGTCTCCTACGAGCAGTACTTC.